A single sample is the source of the 25 T cell receptor beta chains below, sequenced in a study of blood T cell repertoires in COVID-19. The assay was immunoSEQ multiplex PCR, and TCRdb's table has in-frame clones only and misses some. The table has approximately 270,000 clones, approximately 84% seen once; the top ten hold less than 20%. Sequenced input: peripheral blood. The receptors originated from a person aged 70 to 85 with COVID-19, enrolled during active disease.

V and J are TRBV5-5 and TRBJ1-2; weak D call: TRBD1 (5 bases). Germline values: CDR1 SGHKS, CDR2 YYEKEE (reference sequence). The CDR3 spans 14 residues. Deletions cut 4 bases from V and 8 bases from J, with 18 bases between. The CDR3 bases are TGTGCCAGCAGCGAATATCAAGGGACTCAGGGCTACACCTTC. Its protein product is CASSEYQGTQGYTF.

The table lists this clone with a count of one. The chain recombines TRBV19 with TRBJ1-6; TRBD1 matches at 9 bases. The J segment lost 7 bases and the V segment lost 9 bases, leaving 7 bases of the junction unmatched. The CDR3 is made up of 14 amino acids. The V gene's germline CDR1 is LNHDA and CDR2 SQIVND (reference sequence). The CDR3 nucleotides are TGTGCCAGCTCACAGGGGGCGAAGAATTCACCCCTCCACTTT. Translation gives CASSQGAKNSPLHF.

This chain links TRBV7-2 with TRBJ1-3; TRBD1 might be the D (5 bases). The CDR3 is made up of 16 amino acids. The V end lost 5 bases, the J end lost 0 bases, and 14 bases lay between the germline ends. The germline V gene encodes CDR1 SGHTA and CDR2 FQGNSA. The CDR3 sequence is CASSPFQGLSGNTIYF. The CDR3 DNA reads as TGTGCCAGCAGCCCCTTCCAGGGCCTCTCTGGAAACACCATATATTTT.

This chain joins TRBV7-2 and TRBJ1-1, with D possibly being TRBD1 (5 bases). CDR1 is SGHTA, CDR2 FQGNSA, per germline. The CDR3 contains 15 residues. Trimming took 1 base from V and 4 from J, leaving 13 bases between them. CDR3 sequence reads: CASSLDFGGVTEAFF. CDR3 bases: TGTGCCAGCAGCTTAGATTTCGGGGGTGTCACTGAAGCTTTCTTT.

The chain is built from TRBV1 and TRBJ1-2; the table's D call, TRBD1, has no DNA check behind it. TRBV1 is described as a pseudogene. CDR3 length: 18 amino acids. The chain's CDR3 is CTSSEDRDRGQRTYGYTF. The DNA of the CDR3 is TGCACCAGCAGCGAAGACCGGGACAGGGGGCAGAGGACCTATGGCTACACCTTC.

The chain carries TRBV7-6 and TRBJ1-5; D gene ambiguous. The length of the CDR3 is 14 residues. Trimming took 4 bases from V and 9 from J, leaving 16 bases between them. Germline CDR1 and CDR2: SGHVS and FNYEAQ. This chain's CDR3 is CASSSDSTSGPQHF. The CDR3 DNA reads TGTGCCAGCAGCTCGGACTCAACTTCAGGGCCCCAGCATTTT.

The chain couples TRBV30 to TRBJ2-6; D call uncertain. Germline CDR1 GTSNPN, CDR2 SVGIG (reference sequence). V lost 0 bases and J 0 bases, leaving 9 bases between the germline ends. This CDR3 is 16 amino acids long. The CDR3 nucleotides read TGTGCCTGGAGTGTACCAGTTACCTCTGGGGCCAACGTCCTGACTTTC. The encoded protein is CAWSVPVTSGANVLTF.

The chain employs TRBV23-1 and TRBJ2-5, with 8 bases fitting TRBD2. TRBV23-1 is identified as an open reading frame with a role that is uncertain. The CDR3 is made up of 15 amino acids. With V trimmed by 2 bases and J by 4 bases, 6 bases remained unmatched. The CDR3 reads CASSQDGGAGETQYF. The CDR3 DNA follows: TGCGCCAGCAGTCAAGACGGGGGGGCTGGAGAGACCCAGTACTTC.

The rearrangement joins TRBV5-6 to TRBJ1-2; 7 bases are a match to TRBD1. The CDR3 extends over 12 amino acids. Losses at the gene ends were 1 base for V and 10 bases for J; bases not matched to a gene: 4. Germline V gives CDR1 SGHDT, CDR2 YYEEEE. The CDR3 is CASSLWDSSYTF. CDR3 sequence (DNA): TGTGCCAGCAGCTTGTGGGACAGTTCCTACACCTTC.

The chain links TRBV3-1 (or the pseudogene TRBV3-2) to TRBJ2-7; D is perhaps TRBD1 (5 bases). This CDR3 has 15 residues. Germline CDR1 reads LGHDT; CDR2 reads YNNKEL (reference sequence). The V end was cut by 2 bases, the J end by 2 bases, with 13 bases between. CDR3 amino acids: CASSQWGRETYEQYF. The CDR3 coding sequence is TGTGCCAGCAGCCAATGGGGCAGAGAGACCTACGAGCAGTACTTC.

The chain joins TRBV6-5 to TRBJ2-3; 12 nucleotides align to TRBD2. Germline V gene lookup returns CDR1 MNHEY and CDR2 SVGAGI. The length of the CDR3 is 15 residues. J lost 4 bases, V lost 6 bases, and 5 bases had no gene match. CDR3 DNA: TGTGCCAGCAGAAAAACTAGCGGGAGGTCAGATACGCAGTATTTT. It yields the protein CASRKTSGRSDTQYF.

This sequence joins TRBV6-5 and TRBJ2-3; D might be TRBD2 (6 bases). Trimming removed 4 bases at V and 0 bases at J, with 8 bases between. The CDR3 runs 14 residues. Germline V lookup: CDR1 MNHEY, CDR2 SVGAGI. The CDR3 DNA reads TGTGCCAGCAGTTTAGGGACTAGCACAGATACGCAGTATTTT. It translates to CASSLGTSTDTQYF.

The J gene is TRBJ2-2, the V gene TRBV28, with 7 bases lining up with TRBD2. J was trimmed by 9 bases and V by 1 base; bases with no gene match: 11. From germline, CDR1 is MDHEN and CDR2 SYDVKM. This CDR3 has 16 residues. This CDR3 reads CASSLFSGAVPRELFF. CDR3 nucleotides: TGTGCCAGCAGTTTATTCAGCGGGGCGGTCCCCCGGGAGCTGTTTTTT.

This sequence joins TRBV5-6 and TRBJ1-4, with 7 positions matching TRBD1. This CDR3 has 16 residues. The V gene's germline CDR1 is SGHDT and CDR2 YYEEEE. Trimming took 3 bases from V and 3 from J; bases not matched to a gene: 8. CDR3 DNA: TGTGCCAGCAGCTCCCGGGACAGATCCTCTAATGAAAAACTGTTTTTT. Protein: CASSSRDRSSNEKLFF.

The gene calls are TRBV2 and TRBJ2-1; 9 nucleotides match TRBD2. The germline V gene encodes CDR1 SNHLY and CDR2 FYNNEI. The ends lost 9 bases at V and 7 bases at J; junction bases unmatched: 10. The CDR3 is 14 residues long. Written as DNA, the CDR3 is TGTGCCAGTTGCACCGGACTAGCGATGAATGAGCAGTTCTTC. Translating gives CASCTGLAMNEQFF.

V usage is TRBV18 and J usage is TRBJ1-2, with TRBD1 identical over 7 bases. The V segment lost 2 bases and the J segment 7 bases; nucleotides outside the gene matches: 4. This CDR3 is built from 13 residues. CDR1 is KGHSH and CDR2 is LQKENI in the germline V gene. CDR3 region: CASSPVQGGGYTF. The CDR3, as DNA: TGTGCCAGCTCACCAGTGCAGGGGGGTGGCTACACCTTC.

CDR3: CAWREVFGNSGANVLTF. The CDR3 DNA reads TGTGCCTGGCGGGAGGTGTTTGGGAACTCTGGGGCCAACGTCCTGACTTTC. The chain couples TRBV30 to TRBJ2-6; 7 positions agree with TRBD2. V lost 5 bases, J lost 0 bases, and 10 bases stayed unmatched. CDR1 and CDR2 from the germline V gene are GTSNPN and SVGIG (reference sequence). The CDR3 is 17 amino acids.

The V gene is TRBV5-4, the J gene TRBJ2-7, with a possible D match to TRBD2 (6 bases). Trimming took 5 bases from V and 6 from J, leaving 18 bases between them. Per the germline V gene, CDR1 is SGHNT and CDR2 is YYREEE (reference sequence). The CDR3 is made up of 14 amino acids. CDR3 in amino acids: CASRDSGLGLEQYF. The CDR3 DNA reads as TGTGCCAGCAGGGATAGCGGACTGGGGCTCGAGCAGTACTTC.

The V and J genes are TRBV6-4 and TRBJ2-2; 11 nucleotides match TRBD2. V lost 6 bases, J lost 6 bases, and 15 bases stayed unmatched. This CDR3 has 18 amino acids. CDR1 MRHNA and CDR2 SNTAGT come from the germline V gene. CDR3 DNA: TGTGCCAGCAGAAAACGACTAGCGGGATCCAATTTGTCCGGGGAGCTGTTTTTT. Encoded protein: CASRKRLAGSNLSGELFF.

This chain joins TRBV19 and TRBJ2-1; 8 nucleotides align to TRBD2. CDR1 is LNHDA and CDR2 is SQIVND in the germline V gene (reference sequence). V was pared by 3 bases and J by 9 bases, with 7 bases of the junction left unmatched. This CDR3 is built from 14 residues. CDR3 DNA sequence: TGTGCCAGTAGTATCAGCAACGGGAGGGTTGAGCAGTTCTTC. It yields the protein CASSISNGRVEQFF.

V usage is TRBV4-1 and J usage is TRBJ2-7; 8 nucleotides match TRBD1. CDR1 and CDR2 from the germline V gene are MGHRA and YSYEKL. V was clipped by 0 bases and J by 2 bases; unmatched bases: 9. The CDR3 has 17 amino acids. The CDR3 spells CASSQDVRTGTTYEQYF. The CDR3 region has the DNA TGCGCCAGCAGCCAAGACGTGAGGACAGGGACGACCTACGAGCAGTACTTC.

The V gene is TRBV6-5, the J gene TRBJ1-3; D unresolved. This CDR3 spans 11 amino acids. Trimming removed 7 bases at V and 4 bases at J, with 5 bases between. Germline values: CDR1 MNHEY, CDR2 SVGAGI. The CDR3 DNA reads TGTGCCAGCACACAGGGAAACACCATATATTTT. This translates into CASTQGNTIYF.

The CDR3 sequence is CASSPGVAGGPGNEQYF. The CDR3 DNA is TGCGCCAGCAGCCCCGGTGTAGCGGGAGGGCCAGGCAACGAGCAGTACTTC. The chain joins TRBV5-1 to TRBJ2-7; TRBD2 matches 11 bases. After removal of 4 bases from V and 5 bases from J, the junction contained 14 bases not matched to a gene. Germline loops: CDR1 SGHRS, CDR2 YFSETQ. The CDR3 contains 17 residues.

V usage is TRBV5-4 and J usage is TRBJ2-1; D may be TRBD1 (7 bases). CDR1 SGHNT and CDR2 YYREEE come from the germline V gene (reference sequence). V lost 4 bases and J lost 14, with 19 bases in between. This CDR3 has 13 residues. CDR3 DNA: TGTGCCAGCAGCGCGGGACAGCAAAGTAAGAAGTTCTTC. Its translation is CASSAGQQSKKFF.

The chain has TRBV10-3 and TRBJ2-3; a possible D gene is TRBD1 (6 bases). The germline gives CDR1 ENHRY, CDR2 SYGVKD. Trimming cost V 6 bases and J 2 bases, with 15 bases left between them. The CDR3 runs to 15 residues. DNA for the CDR3: TGTGCCATCAGCGAAATGGACAGCCCCACAGATACGCAGTATTTT. It codes for CAISEMDSPTDTQYF.